These T cell receptor beta chains were read from a single sample in a study of blood T cell repertoires in COVID-19. Measured with immunoSEQ multiplex PCR; TCRdb has only the in-frame clones, and not every one. The table lists about 140,000 clones, less than 90% of them singletons. Sequencing was done on a sample of peripheral blood. The receptors stem from a human donor with COVID-19, enrolled during active disease. The donor label of this sample is uncertain. The CDR3 runs from the conserved cysteine through the conserved F or W. Each record gives: V gene, clone size, D gene, J gene, CDR3 DNA, CDR3 protein. D genes are given only for firm matches. Rows give clone size only sometimes, using once, few, many, or a class for an expanded clone.

V: TRBV5-4; size: NA; D: NA; J: TRBJ1-2; DNA: TGTGCCAGCAGCTATACCTGGGGGGGATCTGGCTACACCTTC; CDR3: CASSYTWGGSGYTF
V: TRBV9; size: NA; D: NA; J: TRBJ1-1; DNA: TGTGCCAGCAGCCTCGTCGGGAGCACTGAAGCTTTCTTT; CDR3: CASSLVGSTEAFF
V: TRBV7-9; size: NA; D: NA; J: TRBJ1-2; DNA: TGTGCCAGCAGCACCTCAGGGGACTATGGCTACACCTTC; CDR3: CASSTSGDYGYTF
V: TRBV2; size: once; D: NA; J: TRBJ1-5; DNA: TGTGCCAGCAGTGCAGGGGCGAGCAATCAGCCCCAGCATTTT; CDR3: CASSAGASNQPQHF
V: TRBV5-6; size: NA; D: TRBD1; J: TRBJ1-2; DNA: TGTGCCAGCAGCTTGGCAGGGACAGATGGCTACACCTTC; CDR3: CASSLAGTDGYTF
V: TRBV7-2; size: NA; D: NA; J: TRBJ2-5; DNA: TGTGCCAGCAGCTTAGATGCAGTACAAGAGACCCAGTACTTC; CDR3: CASSLDAVQETQYF
V: TRBV11-2; size: once; D: NA; J: TRBJ2-5; DNA: TGTGCCAGCAGCTTAGCTTCGGAGACCCAGTACTTC; CDR3: CASSLASETQYF
V: TRBV2; size: NA; D: NA; J: TRBJ2-2; DNA: TGTGCCAGCAGTGAGCAGGGGCCGAGAAGCGGGGAGCTGTTTTTT; CDR3: CASSEQGPRSGELFF
V: TRBV9; size: NA; D: NA; J: TRBJ1-2; DNA: TGTGCCAGCAGCGTAGGGCAGGGAGGTGGCTACACCTTC; CDR3: CASSVGQGGGYTF
V: TRBV6-1; size: NA; D: NA; J: TRBJ1-2; DNA: TGTGCCAGCAGTGAATGGGTGGGGCAGGGTGGCTACACCTTC; CDR3: CASSEWVGQGGYTF
V: TRBV30; size: NA; D: NA; J: TRBJ1-5; DNA: TGTGCCTGGAGTTGGGGGCGTCAGCCCCAGCATTTT; CDR3: CAWSWGRQPQHF
V: TRBV15; size: NA; D: NA; J: TRBJ1-2; DNA: TGTGCCACCAGCAGAGAAGTTAGCTCGAGTGATGTTCATGGCTACACCTTC; CDR3: CATSREVSSSDVHGYTF
V: TRBV5-6; size: NA; D: TRBD2; J: TRBJ2-1; DNA: TGTGCCAGCAGCGTGGGACTAGCGGGAGGGAATGAGCAGTTCTTC; CDR3: CASSVGLAGGNEQFF
V: TRBV5-6; size: once; D: NA; J: TRBJ2-7; DNA: TGTGCCAGCAGCTCCCTCTCCTACGAGCAGTACTTC; CDR3: CASSSLSYEQYF
V: TRBV10-3; size: NA; D: NA; J: TRBJ1-1; DNA: TGTGCCATCTGGGGGGAAACGGGAAGGACTGAAGCTTTCTTT; CDR3: CAIWGETGRTEAFF
V: TRBV28; size: NA; D: TRBD1; J: TRBJ1-2; DNA: TGTGCCAGCAGTGCCACAGGGGGTAACGACTATGGCTACACCTTC; CDR3: CASSATGGNDYGYTF
V: TRBV5-1; size: NA; D: NA; J: TRBJ1-1; DNA: TGCGCCAGCAGCACCTCGGGAGTAAGAGGGACTGAAGCTTTCTTT; CDR3: CASSTSGVRGTEAFF
V: TRBV18; size: NA; D: TRBD1; J: TRBJ1-4; DNA: TGTGCCAGCTCACCGGGACAGGGTGAAAAACTGTTTTTT; CDR3: CASSPGQGEKLFF
V: TRBV6-5; size: NA; D: NA; J: TRBJ2-7; DNA: TGTGCTACTAGCACCCCCTACGAGCAGTACTTC; CDR3: CATSTPYEQYF
V: TRBV4-1; size: NA; D: NA; J: TRBJ1-5; DNA: TGCGCCAGCAGCATGTTCAGGGATGGCAATCAGCCCCAGCATTTT; CDR3: CASSMFRDGNQPQHF
V: TRBV19; size: NA; D: TRBD2; J: TRBJ2-5; DNA: TGTGCCAGTAGTATAGGCGCTAGCGGGGCGTACCAAGAGACCCAGTACTTC; CDR3: CASSIGASGAYQETQYF
V: TRBV19; size: NA; D: NA; J: TRBJ1-2; DNA: TGTGCCAGTAGTATCAGAGGGCAACAGGGAATCTATGGCTACACCTTC; CDR3: CASSIRGQQGIYGYTF
V: TRBV25-1; size: NA; D: NA; J: TRBJ1-4; DNA: TGTGCCAGCAGTGAAGGAGGACGGCCAACTAATGAAAAACTGTTTTTT; CDR3: CASSEGGRPTNEKLFF
V: TRBV12-3/TRBV12-4; size: once; D: NA; J: TRBJ1-2; DNA: TGTGCCACTTCTCAGACAGACTATGGCTACACCTTC; CDR3: CATSQTDYGYTF
V: TRBV2; size: NA; D: NA; J: TRBJ1-2; DNA: TGTGCCAGCACCCGATCGACAGAGTGGTCGAATAGCTACACCTTC; CDR3: CASTRSTEWSNSYTF
V: TRBV3-1/TRBV3-2; size: NA; D: TRBD1; J: TRBJ1-4; DNA: TGTGCCAGCAGCCCGGGACAGCCAGGGAATGAAAAACTGTTTTTT; CDR3: CASSPGQPGNEKLFF
V: TRBV25-1; size: NA; D: TRBD2; J: TRBJ2-3; DNA: TGTGCCAGCAGCCGCCGGACTAGCGGGGGCACAGATACGCAGTATTTT; CDR3: CASSRRTSGGTDTQYF
V: TRBV6-6; size: few; D: NA; J: TRBJ1-3; DNA: TGTGCCAGCAGTTACATTGGAGGGCCCTCTGGAAACACCATATATTTT; CDR3: CASSYIGGPSGNTIYF
V: TRBV2; size: NA; D: TRBD1; J: TRBJ1-5; DNA: TGTGCCAGCAGGGGGACAGGGGGCCGCAATCAGCCCCAGCATTTT; CDR3: CASRGTGGRNQPQHF
V: TRBV6-5; size: NA; D: NA; J: TRBJ1-3; DNA: TGTGCCAGCAGTTACTCGCCAGGCCTAACTGGAAACACCATATATTTT; CDR3: CASSYSPGLTGNTIYF
V: TRBV18; size: NA; D: NA; J: TRBJ1-1; DNA: TGTGCCAGCTCACCACTTAGGGGCGGGGGTACTAACGCTGAAGCTTTCTTT; CDR3: CASSPLRGGGTNAEAFF
V: TRBV19; size: NA; D: NA; J: TRBJ1-6; DNA: TGTGCCAGTAGTACCCGCCTAGGGGAACTCGGTTCACCCCTCCACTTT; CDR3: CASSTRLGELGSPLHF
V: TRBV5-3; size: NA; D: TRBD2; J: TRBJ2-5; DNA: TGTGCCAGAAGCTTCGAGACTAGCGGGAAGTACCAAGAGACCCAGTACTTC; CDR3: CARSFETSGKYQETQYF
V: TRBV28; size: NA; D: TRBD1; J: TRBJ2-7; DNA: TGTGCCAGCACCCCGACCGGACAGGGGGGGTACGAGCAGTACTTC; CDR3: CASTPTGQGGYEQYF
V: TRBV7-3; size: NA; D: TRBD1; J: TRBJ2-2; DNA: TGTGCCAGCAGCCGACAGGGGGGAAGCACCGGGGAGCTGTTTTTT; CDR3: CASSRQGGSTGELFF
V: TRBV12-3/TRBV12-4; size: NA; D: NA; J: TRBJ1-2; DNA: TGTGCCAGCAGCCCACACCAGGGGTCGGGCTACACCTTC; CDR3: CASSPHQGSGYTF
V: TRBV5-1; size: NA; D: TRBD1; J: TRBJ2-1; DNA: TGCGCCAGCAGCTCGGGACAGGGGGGCAATGAGCAGTTCTTC; CDR3: CASSSGQGGNEQFF
V: TRBV3-1/TRBV3-2; size: NA; D: NA; J: TRBJ1-2; DNA: TGTGCCAGCAGCCAAGATGGTAGGGGCACCTATGGCTACACCTTC; CDR3: CASSQDGRGTYGYTF
V: TRBV29-1; size: NA; D: TRBD1; J: TRBJ1-4; DNA: TGCAGCGTTGGGGGAGGTAAACAGGGGGCGTTGGAAAAACTGTTTTTT; CDR3: CSVGGGKQGALEKLFF
V: TRBV28; size: NA; D: TRBD1; J: TRBJ1-1; DNA: TGTGCCAGCAGTTTTGATTTACAGGGGACTAACACTGAAGCTTTCTTT; CDR3: CASSFDLQGTNTEAFF
V: TRBV5-4; size: NA; D: TRBD2; J: TRBJ2-2; DNA: TGTGCCAGCAGCCCCCCCCCGACTAGCGGGGGGCGTAACACCGGGGAGCTGTTTTTT; CDR3: CASSPPPTSGGRNTGELFF
V: TRBV2; size: NA; D: NA; J: TRBJ2-7; DNA: TGTGCCAGCAGTTACAGGCCCTACGAGCAGTACTTC; CDR3: CASSYRPYEQYF
V: TRBV4-1; size: NA; D: NA; J: TRBJ1-5; DNA: TGCGCCAGCAGCCAAGTAGGCAGGGCAAATAGCAATCAGCCCCAGCATTTT; CDR3: CASSQVGRANSNQPQHF
V: TRBV4-1; size: NA; D: TRBD1; J: TRBJ1-6; DNA: TGCGCCAGCAGCCAACCGAGGGGGACAGGGGGACTAGGCAATTCACCCCTCCACTTT; CDR3: CASSQPRGTGGLGNSPLHF
V: TRBV11-1; size: NA; D: TRBD2; J: TRBJ2-1; DNA: TGTGCCAGCAGCTTCTCGGGACTAGTGGACGATGAGCAGTTCTTC; CDR3: CASSFSGLVDDEQFF
V: TRBV29-1; size: NA; D: TRBD2; J: TRBJ2-3; DNA: TGCAGCGTTGAAGATCGGACCGGGACTAGCGGGAGAAATACAGATACGCAGTATTTT; CDR3: CSVEDRTGTSGRNTDTQYF
V: TRBV11-3; size: NA; D: NA; J: TRBJ1-1; DNA: TGTGCCAGCAGCCGTGGGAGGGGAGCTTTCTTT; CDR3: CASSRGRGAFF
V: TRBV9; size: NA; D: NA; J: TRBJ1-2; DNA: TGTGCCAGCAGCGTAGCTACCGGGCCGGGGGATGGCTACACCTTC; CDR3: CASSVATGPGDGYTF
V: TRBV10-2; size: NA; D: NA; J: TRBJ1-5; DNA: TGCGCCAGCAGGGGGCAGGGGAATCAGCCCCAGCATTTT; CDR3: CASRGQGNQPQHF
V: TRBV24-1; size: NA; D: NA; J: TRBJ2-1; DNA: TGTGCCACCAGTCCGGCGGGCCCCTACAATGAGCAGTTCTTC; CDR3: CATSPAGPYNEQFF
V: TRBV4-1; size: NA; D: TRBD1; J: TRBJ2-5; DNA: TGCGCCAGCAGCTTCCAGGGGGCCAGGGGGACCCAGTACTTC; CDR3: CASSFQGARGTQYF
V: TRBV9; size: NA; D: TRBD1; J: TRBJ1-6; DNA: TGTGCCAGCAGCGGACAGGGGGCAGGATCACCCCTCCACTTT; CDR3: CASSGQGAGSPLHF
V: TRBV6-1; size: NA; D: NA; J: TRBJ2-7; DNA: TGTGCCAGCAGTGAAGCGGGAGAAGTGTTGGACGAGCAGTACTTC; CDR3: CASSEAGEVLDEQYF
V: TRBV10-2; size: NA; D: TRBD1; J: TRBJ1-3; DNA: TGCGCCAGCACCGTAGGACAGGGGAGAGGGTCTGGAAACACCATATATTTT; CDR3: CASTVGQGRGSGNTIYF
V: TRBV9; size: NA; D: NA; J: TRBJ1-1; DNA: TGTGCCAGCAGCGTGTTGGACATGAACACTGAAGCTTTCTTT; CDR3: CASSVLDMNTEAFF
V: TRBV7-9; size: NA; D: NA; J: TRBJ1-2; DNA: TGTGCCAGCAGCTCGGCAGGGCGATATTCCTATGGCTACACCTTC; CDR3: CASSSAGRYSYGYTF
V: TRBV14; size: NA; D: NA; J: TRBJ1-5; DNA: TGTGCCAGCAGCCAAGATCTCAGTCAGCCCCAGCATTTT; CDR3: CASSQDLSQPQHF
V: TRBV12-5; size: NA; D: TRBD2; J: TRBJ2-2; DNA: TGTGCTAGTGGTTTGGTAAGGGGCGGGACTAGCAACGGCGGGGAGCTGTTTTTT; CDR3: CASGLVRGGTSNGGELFF